This TCR beta chain was recovered during a study of CD8 T cells in ankylosing spondylitis. Study conclusions and caveats: According to the report, clones linked to the disease were significantly enriched in matched synovial fluid samples taken from ankylosing spondylitis patients. Blood of patients with ankylosing spondylitis appeared to be characterized by a TCR beta motif of about 8 highly homologous variants. CD8+ disease-linked clones were present at relatively low frequencies in blood.

Comments on this clonotype: The antigen is not known.

TCRdb recomputed calls from the 5' RACE reads with MiXCR, one row per CDR3 protein. The sample has about 250,000 distinct CDR3 sequences; roughly a third are singletons. This CDR3 comprises 16 residues. Trimming removed 2 bases at V and 4 bases at J, with 13 bases between. Germline lookup yields CDR1 SGHTS and CDR2 YDEGEE. This TCR came from a male donor with ankylosing spondylitis or in good health (not recorded which). The gene calls are TRBV5-8 and TRBJ2-6; D may be TRBD2 (6 bases). The sample taken for sequencing was blood, either unsorted or a sorted T cell fraction (not recorded which). The CDR3 DNA sequence: TGTGCCAGCAGCTTAGGGACTTCTTGGGGGGCCAACGTCCTGACTTTC. It specifies CASSLGTSWGANVLTF.